What follows is one T cell receptor beta chain and its context. As yet, its antigen is unknown. This specimen belongs to a study of CD8+ T cells in alopecia areata. General study results and limits: Clonality exceeded that of normal scalp in lesional scalp, most notably in alopecia totalis/universalis. Numerous clones, expanded in lesions, remained in scalp and blood during tofacitinib.

RNA, once extracted, was reverse transcribed into cDNA for use as the sequencing template. The data were produced by immunoSEQ multiplex PCR, yet TCRdb's version contains in-frame clones alone and is incomplete. The data hold 200,000 to 250,000 clones, with about 64% observed a single time. The ends were cut back, 1 base at V and 3 bases at J, with 9 bases in the middle. Germline V gene sequence: CDR1 SGHAT, CDR2 FQNNGV. CDR3 size: 14 residues. Described treatment: oral pan-JAK inhibitor, 5-10 mg twice daily. This specimen was CD4+ T cells sorted from blood, taken at week 4, from a patient treated with tofacitinib. This TCR derives from a human donor with alopecia areata. The rearrangement joins TRBV11-2 to TRBJ2-5; D call uncertain. CDR3 amino acids: CASSLVWQKETQYF. For the CDR3, the DNA is TGTGCCAGCAGCTTAGTATGGCAGAAAGAGACCCAGTACTTC. Together with reference TRBV11-2 and TRBJ2-5, the CDR3 gives the full variable domain: EAGVAQSPRYKIIEKRQSVAFWCNPISGHATLYWYQQILGQGPKLLIQFQNNGVVDDSQLPKDRFSAERLKGVDSTLKIQPAKLEDSAVYLCASSLVWQKETQYFGPGTRLLVL.